The 2 T cell receptor beta chains reported below all come from one sample, sequenced in a study of T-cell memory formation after mild COVID-19. MiXCR, run by TCRdb on the 5' RACE reads, gives a single entry per CDR3 protein. The repertoire holds about 170,000 distinct CDR3 sequences, with under 15% as singletons. The sequenced sample was PBMCs or a T cell subset sorted from them (not recorded which). These TCRs come from a man between 18 and 29 years old who had mild COVID-19 (a few samples of this study predate the infection). Cell type and time point are not known.

This clonotype was observed a handful of times. The CDR3 DNA reads TGTGCCAGCAGTTCGAGACCCCGGGGTAATTCACCCCTCCACTTT. Amino acid sequence: CASSSRPRGNSPLHF. This rearrangement joins TRBV12-3 or TRBV12-4 to TRBJ1-6; D not certain. There are 15 residues in the CDR3. The V end lost 4 bases, the J end lost 6 bases, and 13 bases lay between the germline ends.

This clonotype was recorded a few times. The rearrangement joins TRBV5-1 to TRBJ2-7; 7 nucleotides line up with TRBD1. Germline CDR1 reads SGHRS; CDR2 reads YFSETQ. The CDR3 runs to 15 residues. The V gene end was trimmed by 4 bases and the J gene end by 2 bases; junction bases not matched to a gene: 9. CDR3 nucleotide sequence: TGCGCCAGCAGCCCAAGACAGGGTTCAACCTACGAGCAGTACTTC. As protein: CASSPRQGSTYEQYF.